The present TCR beta chain was sequenced within a study of vaccination effects on CD4 cells after COVID-19. Study-level background: Vaccination of participants consisted of two doses of either the BNT162b2 or mRNA-1273 vaccine.

This clone was recorded once. Its target is unknown. Sequencing used immunoSEQ multiplex PCR; TCRdb keeps in-frame clones, though not all of them. The data contain just under 75,000 clones, roughly 74% of them singletons. Antigen-specific CD4+ T cells were expanded with viral peptide pools in the ViraFEST assay before sequencing. Cells that had been cultured for ten to eleven days were the source of isolated CD4+ T cells. Vaccine recipients lacked prior SARS-CoV-2 infection and had negative nucleocapsid antibodies. Researchers reported culturing more than 1.5 million PBMC in each well, adding 9 to 10 IU/ml IL-2 and 9 to 10 ug/ml peptides. Days 3 and 7 saw half the medium replaced with IL-2 medium. CDR1 is SGHRS, CDR2 YFSETQ, per germline. CDR3 size: 15 residues. V was cut by 0 bases and J by 3 bases, with 10 bases left in between.

Sequencing was performed on CD4+ T cells from PBMCs cultured with HCoV-NL63 spike peptides, taken before COVID-19 vaccination. The TCR comes from a human donor who received a COVID-19 vaccine. This chain joins TRBV5-1 and TRBJ2-1, with D uncertain. CDR3 coding DNA: TGCGCCAGCAGCTTGGAGGGCACTTACTACAATGAGCAGTTCTTC. Translating gives CASSLEGTYYNEQFF.